The rows below give T cell receptor beta chains drawn from one sample of a study of T cells expressing NK-cell markers. TCRdb derives one entry per CDR3 protein from the 5' RACE reads, leaving out DNA. The listing contains fewer than 400,000 distinct CDR3 sequences. The sample comprised blood T cells: a sorted CD56 or NKG2C T cell subset, CD4+ or CD8+ T cells, or bulk PBMC T cells (not recorded which). These receptors all stem from a man between 18 and 69 years old in good health. The CDR3 runs from the conserved cysteine through the conserved F or W.

J gene: TRBJ2-5
V gene: TRBV5-6
CDR3 protein: CASSLVATGGARGQETQYF

J gene: TRBJ2-1
V gene: TRBV10-3
CDR3 protein: CATTGTNAYNEQFF

J gene: TRBJ2-7
V gene: TRBV10-2
CDR3 protein: CASSHEGTYEQYF

J gene: TRBJ2-1
V gene: TRBV20-1
CDR3 protein: CSANLVNEQFF

J gene: TRBJ2-2
V gene: TRBV20-1
CDR3 protein: CSARGWFNTGELFF

J gene: TRBJ1-1
V gene: TRBV12-3/TRBV12-4
CDR3 protein: CASSSKNTEAFF

J gene: TRBJ1-1
V gene: TRBV19
CDR3 protein: CASRSVGDEAFF

J gene: TRBJ2-3
V gene: TRBV7-3
CDR3 protein: CASSPQGGGADTQYF

J gene: TRBJ2-7
V gene: TRBV6-1
CDR3 protein: CASSPNVAKTLGEQYF

J gene: TRBJ2-3
V gene: TRBV3-1
CDR3 protein: CASSLVADTQYF